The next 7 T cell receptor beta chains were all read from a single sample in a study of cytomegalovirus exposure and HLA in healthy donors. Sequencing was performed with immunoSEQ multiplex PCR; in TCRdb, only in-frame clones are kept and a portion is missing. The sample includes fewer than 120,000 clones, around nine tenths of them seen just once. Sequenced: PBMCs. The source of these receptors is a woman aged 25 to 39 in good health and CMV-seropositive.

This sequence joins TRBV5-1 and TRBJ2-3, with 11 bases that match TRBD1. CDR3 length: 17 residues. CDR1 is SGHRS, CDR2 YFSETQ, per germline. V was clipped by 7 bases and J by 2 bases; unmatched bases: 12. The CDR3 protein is CASRSLPGQGVTDTQYF. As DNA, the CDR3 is TGCGCCAGCCGGTCCTTACCGGGACAGGGGGTCACAGATACGCAGTATTTT.

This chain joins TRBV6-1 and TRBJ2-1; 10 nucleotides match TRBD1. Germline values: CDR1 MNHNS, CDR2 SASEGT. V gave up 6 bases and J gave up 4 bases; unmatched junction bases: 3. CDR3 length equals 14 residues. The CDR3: CASRGQGFYNEQFF. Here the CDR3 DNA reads TGTGCCAGCAGGGGACAGGGGTTTTACAATGAGCAGTTCTTC.

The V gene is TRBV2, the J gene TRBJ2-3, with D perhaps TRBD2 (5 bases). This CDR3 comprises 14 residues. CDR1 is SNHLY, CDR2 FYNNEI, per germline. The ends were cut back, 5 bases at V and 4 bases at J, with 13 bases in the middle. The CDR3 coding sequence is TGTGCCAGCAGTAGTCAGCCCGGGGCAGATACGCAGTATTTT. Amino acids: CASSSQPGADTQYF.

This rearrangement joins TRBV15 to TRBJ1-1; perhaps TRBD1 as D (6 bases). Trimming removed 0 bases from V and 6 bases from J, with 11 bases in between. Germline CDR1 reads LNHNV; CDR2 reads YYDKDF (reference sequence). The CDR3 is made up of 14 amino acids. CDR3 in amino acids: CATSRDAGASEAFF. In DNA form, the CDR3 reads TGTGCCACCAGCAGAGATGCGGGGGCCTCTGAAGCTTTCTTT.

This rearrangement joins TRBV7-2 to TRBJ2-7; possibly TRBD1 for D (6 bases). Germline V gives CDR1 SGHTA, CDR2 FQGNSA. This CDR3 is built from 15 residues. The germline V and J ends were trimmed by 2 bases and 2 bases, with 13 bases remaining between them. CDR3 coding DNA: TGTGCCAGCAGCTTAATGACAGGACCTACCTACGAGCAGTACTTC. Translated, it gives CASSLMTGPTYEQYF.

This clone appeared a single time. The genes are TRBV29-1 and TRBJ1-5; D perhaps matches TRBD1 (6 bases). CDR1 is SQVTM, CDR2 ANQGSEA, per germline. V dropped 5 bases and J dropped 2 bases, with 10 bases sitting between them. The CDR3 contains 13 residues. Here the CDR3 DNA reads TGCAGCGTTAAGACAGGAGGCAATCAGCCCCAGCATTTT. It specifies CSVKTGGNQPQHF.

CDR3 nucleotide sequence: TGTGCCAGCAGCTTTTCCCCGGGACAGGGTCATCAGCCCCAGCATTTT. Its translation: CASSFSPGQGHQPQHF. The gene calls are TRBV7-8 and TRBJ1-5, with 9 bases aligning to TRBD1. CDR3 size: 16 residues. Germline CDR1 and CDR2: SGHVS and FQNEAQ. V dropped 3 bases and J dropped 5; count of bases not matched to a gene: 8.